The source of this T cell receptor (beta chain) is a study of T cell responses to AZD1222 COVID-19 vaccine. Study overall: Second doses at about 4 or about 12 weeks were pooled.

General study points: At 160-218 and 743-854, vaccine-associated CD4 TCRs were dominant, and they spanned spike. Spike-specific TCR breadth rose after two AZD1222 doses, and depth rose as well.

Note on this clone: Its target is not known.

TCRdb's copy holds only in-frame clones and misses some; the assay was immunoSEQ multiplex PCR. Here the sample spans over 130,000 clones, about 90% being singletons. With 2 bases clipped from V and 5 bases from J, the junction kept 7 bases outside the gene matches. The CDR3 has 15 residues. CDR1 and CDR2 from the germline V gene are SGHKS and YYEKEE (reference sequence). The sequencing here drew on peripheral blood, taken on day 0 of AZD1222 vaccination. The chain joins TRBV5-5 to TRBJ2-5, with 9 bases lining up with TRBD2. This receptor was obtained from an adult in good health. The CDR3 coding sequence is TGTGCCAGCAGCTTTAGCGGGAGCCGACGGGAGACCCAGTACTTC. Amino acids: CASSFSGSRRETQYF.